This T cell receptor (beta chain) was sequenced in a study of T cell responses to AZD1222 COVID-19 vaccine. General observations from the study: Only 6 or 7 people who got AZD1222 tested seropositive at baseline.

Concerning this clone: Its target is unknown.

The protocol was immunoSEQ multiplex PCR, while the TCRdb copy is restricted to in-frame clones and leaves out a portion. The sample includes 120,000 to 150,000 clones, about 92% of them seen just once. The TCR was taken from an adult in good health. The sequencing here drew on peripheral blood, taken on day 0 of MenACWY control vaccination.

The CDR3 loop reads CASSVSRAGELFF. As DNA, the CDR3 is TGTGCCAGCAGCGTATCTAGGGCCGGGGAGCTGTTTTTT. The V and J genes are TRBV9 and TRBJ2-2; D unclear. CDR3 length: 13 amino acids. The V gene lost 1 base and the J gene lost 6 bases, with 7 bases spanning the gap. Germline lookup yields CDR1 SGDLS and CDR2 YYNGEE.